The T cell receptor beta chain under discussion was sequenced for a study of graft-versus-host responses after intestinal transplantation. About the study: Transplantation in recipients was multivisceral, liver-intestinal, or isolated intestinal.

TCRdb's copy holds only in-frame clones and misses some; the assay was immunoSEQ multiplex PCR. The sample has about 120,000 clones; roughly nine tenths are singletons. Study-level findings and limits: Some patients had graft-donor T cell macrochimerism, and their allografts showed high graft-versus-host to host-versus-graft clonal ratios.

About this clone: Antigen: not known.

The sequencing used unstimulated CD4+ T cells sorted from spleen or lymph node cells, collected before intestinal transplant. This clonotype was obtained from a human donor who received an intestinal transplant.

DNA for the CDR3: TGTGCCAGCAGCTTAGAGGCGGGAATCTCCTACGAGCAGTACTTC. It translates to CASSLEAGISYEQYF. The chain uses TRBV11-2 and TRBJ2-7; possible D gene TRBD2, 6 bases. The CDR3 consists of 15 residues. The V gene lost 0 bases and the J gene lost 0 bases, with 9 bases spanning the gap. CDR1 and CDR2 (germline): SGHAT, FQNNGV.